The text below deals with one TCR beta chain. Its cognate antigen is unknown. These data originate in a study of cytomegalovirus exposure and HLA in healthy donors. V lost 0 bases, J lost 7 bases, and 7 bases stayed unmatched. In germline, CDR1 is SGHNT, CDR2 YYREEE (reference sequence). This CDR3 contains 16 residues. Both 60 Vbeta primers and 13 Jbeta primers went into the PCR. Some clones are missing from TCRdb's copy, which holds only in-frame ones; the method was immunoSEQ multiplex PCR. The table includes about 200,000 clones, 82% detected once. Regarding the study as a whole: Researchers left out some V segments, among them TRBV6-2 and TRBV6-3, as indistinguishable. Reported results showed that the classifier diagnosed cytomegalovirus status with high specificity and sensitivity.

This chain uses TRBV5-4 with TRBJ1-2; TRBD1 agrees at 12 bases. This receptor was obtained from a boy aged 2-9 years in good health and CMV-seronegative. The sequencing sample was made of PBMCs. CDR3 nucleotide sequence: TGTGCCAGCAGCTTGGGGGTGGGACAGGGGGCCGGTGGCTACACCTTC. Protein product: CASSLGVGQGAGGYTF.